This T cell receptor beta chain originates from a study of blood T cell repertoires in COVID-19. Study-wide context: Sites across the United States, Italy and Spain contributed samples from acute and convalescent COVID-19.

Adults between about 18 and 95 years of age took part from 24 US areas. Each participant's cohort was designated according to participant-reported clinical history. The germline gives CDR1 SGDLS, CDR2 YYNGEE. The CDR3 totals 16 residues. V was clipped by 3 bases and J by 0 bases; unmatched bases: 6. In the original workflow: How many nucleated cells were present was estimated from reference gene primer amplification. Measured with immunoSEQ multiplex PCR; TCRdb has only the in-frame clones, and not every one. Clonal size and the V and J genes are those of that table, whereas D and trimming came from the DNA. Of some 250,000 clones listed, just under 90% are singletons.

This sequence originates from a woman aged 25 to 39 with acute COVID-19. The V call is TRBV9, the J call TRBJ2-1, with 7 bases that match TRBD2. Sequencing was carried out using PBMCs or T cells enriched from blood (not recorded which). The CDR3 DNA sequence: TGTGCCAGCAGCGCCTCCCCGGGGGGCTCCTACAATGAGCAGTTCTTC. It encodes CASSASPGGSYNEQFF. The full variable domain, its missing parts supplied by reference TRBV9 and TRBJ2-1, is DSGVTQTPKHLITATGQRVTLRCSPRSGDLSVYWYQQSLDQGLQFLIQYYNGEERAKGNILERFSAQQFPDLHSELNLSSLELGDSALYFCASSASPGGSYNEQFFGPGTRLTVL.